The 10 T cell receptor beta chains listed next were all sequenced from one sample in a study of cytomegalovirus exposure and HLA in healthy donors (dated by TCRdb to the late 2010s). The protocol used for the library was the immunoSEQ multiplex PCR assay. For the multiplex PCR, a mixture combining 60 forward primers for TCR Vbeta segments and 13 reverse primers for TCR Jbeta segments was used. The table was pulled from immuneACCESS by TCRdb, which kept in-frame rearrangements only. Such tables lose some clones; where checked, under half of the loss comes from unresolved V genes, and the rest has no known cause. The sample table lists approximately 190,000 clones, around 82% of them with a count of one. The ten most abundant clones make up approximately 1.6% of the sample. The sequenced sample was PBMCs. The source of these receptors is a man aged 40-50 years in good health and CMV-seropositive.

The V and J genes are TRBV7-3 and TRBJ1-1, with TRBD1 identical over 7 bases. This CDR3 is 14 amino acids long. CDR1 and CDR2 from the germline V gene are SGHTA and FQGTGA. The V segment lost 6 bases and the J segment 6 bases; nucleotides outside the gene matches: 10. In nucleotides, the CDR3 is TGTGCCAGCAGATCAGGGACAGCGGGCTCTGAAGCTTTCTTT. Amino acids: CASRSGTAGSEAFF.

The V call is TRBV18, the J call TRBJ1-4; maybe TRBD1 (6 bases). CDR3 length: 15 amino acids. Germline V gene sequence: CDR1 KGHSH, CDR2 LQKENI. V was clipped by 1 base and J by 5 bases, with 11 bases between them. This CDR3 reads CASSPRRQENEKLFF. DNA for the CDR3: TGTGCCAGCTCACCACGGAGACAGGAGAATGAAAAACTGTTTTTT.

This clone was seen more than once but under ten times. The J gene is TRBJ1-1, the V gene TRBV25-1; D call uncertain. Germline-derived CDR1 and CDR2 are MGHDK and SYGVNS. V gave up 7 bases and J gave up 3 bases, with 18 bases separating them. The CDR3 covers 15 residues. CDR3 nucleotide sequence: TGTGCCAGCAAATCGGACGGAGGGAAGGACACTGAAGCTTTCTTT. This translates into CASKSDGGKDTEAFF.

This clone was found a few times. The chain uses TRBV30 and TRBJ1-3; D ambiguous. V was shortened by 2 bases and J by 4 bases, with 15 bases between the two germline ends. CDR3 length equals 15 residues. CDR1 and CDR2 from the germline V gene are GTSNPN and SVGIG (reference sequence). The CDR3 region has the DNA TGTGCCTGGAGTATCGGGATGTCTGTAGGAAACACCATATATTTT. This translates into CAWSIGMSVGNTIYF.

The chain has TRBV19 and TRBJ1-5; 11 bases are shared with TRBD1. Per the germline V gene, CDR1 is LNHDA and CDR2 is SQIVND (reference sequence). With 7 bases clipped from V and 4 bases from J, the junction kept 9 bases outside the gene matches. The CDR3 consists of 16 residues. The CDR3 spells CASIRDRGVANQPQHF. The CDR3 nucleotides are TGTGCCAGTATTCGGGACAGGGGGGTGGCGAATCAGCCCCAGCATTTT. The variable domain in full, with the rest retrieved from reference TRBV19 and TRBJ1-5, is DGGITQSPKYLFRKEGQNVTLSCEQNLNHDAMYWYRQDPGQGLRLIYYSQIVNDFQKGDIAEGYSVSREKKESFPLTVTSAQKNPTAFYLCASIRDRGVANQPQHFGDGTRLSIL.

This CDR3 is CASSFASTDTQYF. CDR3 bases: TGTGCCAGCAGCTTCGCGAGCACAGATACGCAGTATTTT. The genes are TRBV11-1 and TRBJ2-3; D is unresolved. Germline-derived CDR1 and CDR2 are SGHAT and FQDESV (reference sequence). CDR3 length: 13 amino acids. Trimming took off 3 bases at V and 0 bases at J, with 4 bases between the two ends.

The chain is built from TRBV9 and TRBJ2-5, with 16 bases identical to TRBD2. The V gene end was trimmed by 5 bases and the J gene end by 4 bases; junction bases not matched to a gene: 11. Germline V gene lookup returns CDR1 SGDLS and CDR2 YYNGEE. This CDR3 contains 18 residues. CDR3 DNA sequence: TGTGCCAGCAGTGAGTTGGGACTAGCGGGAGGGCCGGTAGAGACCCAGTACTTC. Encoded protein: CASSELGLAGGPVETQYF.

V and J are TRBV30 and TRBJ1-1; D is ambiguous. Per germline, CDR1 GTSNPN and CDR2 SVGIG (reference sequence). The CDR3 runs 13 residues. The V end was cut by 3 bases, the J end by 0 bases, with 8 bases between. The CDR3 DNA follows: TGTGCCTGGAGGGTGGGCCTGAACACTGAAGCTTTCTTT. Its translation is CAWRVGLNTEAFF.

The rearrangement uses TRBV19 and TRBJ1-5; TRBD1 matches at 8 bases. Losses at the gene ends were 10 bases for V and 3 bases for J; bases not matched to a gene: 5. CDR1 and CDR2 from the germline V gene are LNHDA and SQIVND (reference sequence). The CDR3 has 13 residues. CDR3 loop: CATEDRDNQPQHF. DNA for the CDR3: TGTGCCACCGAGGACAGGGACAATCAGCCCCAGCATTTT. Combining the CDR3 with reference TRBV19 and TRBJ1-5 gives the whole variable domain DGGITQSPKYLFRKEGQNVTLSCEQNLNHDAMYWYRQDPGQGLRLIYYSQIVNDFQKGDIAEGYSVSREKKESFPLTVTSAQKNPTAFYLCATEDRDNQPQHFGDGTRLSIL.

The chain recombines TRBV2 with TRBJ1-4; D is undetermined. The CDR3 has 15 residues. Germline V gene sequence: CDR1 SNHLY, CDR2 FYNNEI. Between the trimmed V and J ends, which lost 3 bases and 3 bases, there was a span of 11 bases. The CDR3 protein is CASSENSLANEKLFF. CDR3 bases: TGTGCCAGCAGTGAGAACTCTCTGGCTAATGAAAAACTGTTTTTT.